The clone carrying this T cell receptor beta chain was recorded once. The data stem from a study of OX40 agonist ivuxolimab in advanced cancers. V shed 4 bases and J 7 bases; nucleotides not matched to a gene: 6. Germline V gene sequence: CDR1 SGHVS, CDR2 FNYEAQ. The CDR3 has 16 amino acids. Repertoires were generated with immunoSEQ multiplex PCR, while TCRdb's copy carries only in-frame clones and drops some. The sample lists tens of thousands of clones; approximately 80% were seen once. This TCR was sampled from an adult with an advanced solid tumor such as melanoma, head and neck, liver or kidney cancer. Sequencing used CD4+ or CD8+ T cells sorted from blood, obtained in a trial of the OX40 agonist ivuxolimab. The chain recombines TRBV7-6 with TRBJ2-1, with 14 bases fitting TRBD2. CDR3 nucleotides: TGTGCCAGCAGCTCCATGCGACTAGCGGGGGGGAATGAGCAGTTCTTC. It encodes CASSSMRLAGGNEQFF.